A selection of T cell receptor beta chains follows, all from one sample in a study of cytomegalovirus exposure and HLA in healthy donors. TCRdb's table, derived via immunoSEQ multiplex PCR, lists solely in-frame clones and lacks some. The table records under 300,000 clones, around 85% of them present only once. Sequenced material: PBMCs. These receptors were collected from a woman younger than 30 in good health and CMV-seronegative. The CDR3 runs from the conserved cysteine through the conserved F or W.

J | V | CDR3
TRBJ2-1 | TRBV28 | CASSSPGQGLNEQFF
TRBJ2-7 | TRBV5-1 | CASSLDEHVSYEQYF
TRBJ2-7 | TRBV6-5 | CASSPVGLAGEQYF
TRBJ2-7 | TRBV4-1 | CASSQWRLLGEQYF
TRBJ1-1 | TRBV28 | CASRPGDLRNTEAFF
TRBJ1-5 | TRBV19 | CASRGTDPYSNQPQHF
TRBJ2-7 | TRBV7-2 | CASSPRDSSSYEQYF
TRBJ1-2 | TRBV6-5 | CASSASPDRGGYTF
TRBJ1-5 | TRBV7-9 | CASTPITGGSVLNQPQHF
TRBJ2-3 | TRBV5-1 | CASSNQGQTDTQYF
TRBJ1-2 | TRBV2 | CASSDPGGYTF
TRBJ2-2 | TRBV4-3 | CASSQDRGATGELFF
TRBJ1-4 | TRBV30 | CACVYRDYFEKLFF
TRBJ1-3 | TRBV18 | CASSPPGQGSGNTIYF
TRBJ2-1 | TRBV2 | CASSVNRYNEQFF
TRBJ1-4 | TRBV7-6 | CASSFGQGKANEKLFF
TRBJ2-3 | TRBV2 | CATSGLAQDTQYF
TRBJ1-3 | TRBV28 | CASSDQASGNTIYF
TRBJ1-5 | TRBV6-6 | CASSYRDLSNQPQHF
TRBJ2-2 | TRBV7-8 | CASSSYGGLGGELFF
TRBJ1-2 | TRBV14 | CASSVGQGGYYGYTF
TRBJ2-7 | TRBV28 | CASNPSRGAGEQYF
TRBJ1-2 | TRBV12-5 | CASGLVTNYTF
TRBJ2-1 | TRBV7-8 | CASSLDVTSLYNEQFF
TRBJ2-7 | TRBV28 | CASRTSGSLYEQYF
TRBJ1-3 | TRBV5-1 | CASSTTGSGNTIYF
TRBJ2-1 | TRBV6-1 | CASSEAFARGGKDEQFF
TRBJ1-4 | TRBV7-7 | CASSRGPGSNEKLFF
TRBJ2-5 | TRBV28 | CASIGWGPETQYF
TRBJ2-2 | TRBV6-1 | CAGHDGGLNTGELFF
TRBJ2-1 | TRBV2 | CASTEGQGLFNEQFF
TRBJ1-6 | TRBV6-5 | CASSSGQVNSPLHF
TRBJ2-7 | TRBV7-2 | CASSGGETYEQYF
TRBJ2-7 | TRBV5-6 | CASSWWTSGYEQYF
TRBJ1-1 | TRBV11-2 | CASSLDRSMMEAFF
TRBJ2-1 | TRBV5-1 | CASSRSRGNEQFF
TRBJ2-2 | TRBV27 | CASSLSGEGTGELFF
TRBJ2-1 | TRBV28 | CASSSGVLEINEQFF
TRBJ1-2 | TRBV4-3 | CASSQDWGGFYGYTF
TRBJ1-2 | TRBV6-5 | CASSPPQGIYGYTF
TRBJ2-1 | TRBV7-9 | CASSPRGRGSSYNEQFF
TRBJ1-2 | TRBV7-9 | CASSLALRGFRYTF
TRBJ1-5 | TRBV10-1 | CASSPGQGNQPQHF
TRBJ1-4 | TRBV5-1 | CASRFDRTTNEKLFF
TRBJ2-3 | TRBV6-5 | CASSLARGSTDTQYF
TRBJ2-7 | TRBV5-1 | CASSLQGQGSNEQYF
TRBJ2-7 | TRBV5-1 | CASTNTGNSYEQYF
TRBJ1-1 | TRBV5-1 | CASSFSGQGNTEAFF
TRBJ2-3 | TRBV29-1 | CSVGGQGSLGTDTQYF
TRBJ2-7 | TRBV6-5 | CASSSGPRGDYEQYF
TRBJ2-1 | TRBV4-2 | CASSQLDYGTSGVDEQFF
TRBJ1-1 | TRBV30 | CAWSAGQVPQDEAFF
TRBJ1-2 | TRBV7-2 | CASSLETGGTNYGYTF